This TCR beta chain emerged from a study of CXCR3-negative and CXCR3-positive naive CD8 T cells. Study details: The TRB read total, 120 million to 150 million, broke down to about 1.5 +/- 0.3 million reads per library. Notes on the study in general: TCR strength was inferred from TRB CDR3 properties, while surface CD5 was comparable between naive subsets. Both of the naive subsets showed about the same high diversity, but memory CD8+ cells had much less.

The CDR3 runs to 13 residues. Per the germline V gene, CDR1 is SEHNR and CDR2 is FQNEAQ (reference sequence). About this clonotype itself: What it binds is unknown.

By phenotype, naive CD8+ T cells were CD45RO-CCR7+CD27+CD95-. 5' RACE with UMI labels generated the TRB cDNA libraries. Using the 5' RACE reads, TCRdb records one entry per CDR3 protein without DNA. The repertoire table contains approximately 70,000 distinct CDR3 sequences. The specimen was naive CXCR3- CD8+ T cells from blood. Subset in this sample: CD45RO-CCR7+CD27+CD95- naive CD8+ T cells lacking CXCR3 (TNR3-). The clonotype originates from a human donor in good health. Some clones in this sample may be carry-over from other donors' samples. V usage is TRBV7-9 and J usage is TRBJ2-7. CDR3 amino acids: CASSMTATYEQYF. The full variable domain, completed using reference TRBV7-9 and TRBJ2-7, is DTGVSQNPRHKITKRGQNVTFRCDPISEHNRLYWYRQTLGQGPEFLTYFQNEAQLEKSRLLSDRFSAERPKGSFSTLEIQRTEQGDSAMYLCASSMTATYEQYFGPGTRLTVT.